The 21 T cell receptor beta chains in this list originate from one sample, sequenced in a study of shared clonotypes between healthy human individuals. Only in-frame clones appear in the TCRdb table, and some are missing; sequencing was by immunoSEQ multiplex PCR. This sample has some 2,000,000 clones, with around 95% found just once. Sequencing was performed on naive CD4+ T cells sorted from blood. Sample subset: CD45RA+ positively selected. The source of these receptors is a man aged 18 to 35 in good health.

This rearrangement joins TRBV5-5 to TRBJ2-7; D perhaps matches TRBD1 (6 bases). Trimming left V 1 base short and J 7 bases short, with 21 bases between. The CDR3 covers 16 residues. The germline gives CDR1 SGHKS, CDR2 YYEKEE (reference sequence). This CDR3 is CASSLKPAGALLEQYF. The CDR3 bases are TGTGCCAGCAGCTTGAAACCTGCAGGGGCCCTGTTGGAGCAGTACTTC.

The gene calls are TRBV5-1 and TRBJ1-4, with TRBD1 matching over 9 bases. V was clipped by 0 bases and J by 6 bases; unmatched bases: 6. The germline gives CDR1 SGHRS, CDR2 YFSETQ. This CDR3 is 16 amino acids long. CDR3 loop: CASSLGTGAFYEKLFF. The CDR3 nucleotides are TGCGCCAGCAGCTTGGGGACAGGGGCCTTTTATGAAAAACTGTTTTTT.

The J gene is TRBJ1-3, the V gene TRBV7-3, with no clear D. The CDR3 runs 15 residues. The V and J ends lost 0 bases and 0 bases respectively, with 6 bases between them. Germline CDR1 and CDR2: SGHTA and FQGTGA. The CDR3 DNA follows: TGTGCCAGCAGCTTAACGTCGGACTCTGGAAACACCATATATTTT. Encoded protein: CASSLTSDSGNTIYF.

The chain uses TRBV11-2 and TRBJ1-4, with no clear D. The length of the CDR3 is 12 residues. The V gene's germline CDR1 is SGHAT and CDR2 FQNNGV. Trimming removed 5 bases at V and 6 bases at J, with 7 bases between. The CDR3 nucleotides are TGTGCCAGCAGCCCCGGGCATGAAAAACTGTTTTTT. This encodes CASSPGHEKLFF.

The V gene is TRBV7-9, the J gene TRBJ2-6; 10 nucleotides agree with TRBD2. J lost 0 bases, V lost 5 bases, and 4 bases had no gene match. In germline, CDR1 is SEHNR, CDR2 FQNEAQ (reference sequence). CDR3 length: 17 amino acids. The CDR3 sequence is CASSPAGGSSGANVLTF. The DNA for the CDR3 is TGTGCCAGCAGCCCAGCGGGGGGGAGCTCTGGGGCCAACGTCCTGACTTTC.

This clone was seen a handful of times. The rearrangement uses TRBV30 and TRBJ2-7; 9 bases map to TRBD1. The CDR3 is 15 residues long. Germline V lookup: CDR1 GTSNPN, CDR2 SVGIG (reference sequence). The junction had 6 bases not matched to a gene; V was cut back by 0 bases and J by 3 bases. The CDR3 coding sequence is TGTGCCTGGAGTGTACTAGGGACAGGGTTCTACGAGCAGTACTTC. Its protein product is CAWSVLGTGFYEQYF. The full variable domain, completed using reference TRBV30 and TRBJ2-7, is SQTIHQWPATLVQPVGSPLSLECTVEGTSNPNLYWYRQAAGRGLQLLFYSVGIGQISSEVPQNLSASRPQDRQFILSSKKLLLSDSGFYLCAWSVLGTGFYEQYFGPGTRLTVT.

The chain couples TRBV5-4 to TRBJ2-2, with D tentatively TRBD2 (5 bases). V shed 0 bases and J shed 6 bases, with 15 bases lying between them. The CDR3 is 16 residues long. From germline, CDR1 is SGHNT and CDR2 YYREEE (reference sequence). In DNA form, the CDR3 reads TGTGCCAGCAGCTTGGGGGCCGGGGATGGGGCCGGGGAGCTGTTTTTT. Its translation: CASSLGAGDGAGELFF.

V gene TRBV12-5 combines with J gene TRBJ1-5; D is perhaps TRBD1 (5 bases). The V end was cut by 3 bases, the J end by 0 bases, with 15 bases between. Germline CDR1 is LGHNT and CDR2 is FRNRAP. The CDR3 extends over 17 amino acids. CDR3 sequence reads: CASGFTGDTYSNQPQHF. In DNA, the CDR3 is TGTGCTAGTGGTTTTACAGGAGACACGTATAGCAATCAGCCCCAGCATTTT.

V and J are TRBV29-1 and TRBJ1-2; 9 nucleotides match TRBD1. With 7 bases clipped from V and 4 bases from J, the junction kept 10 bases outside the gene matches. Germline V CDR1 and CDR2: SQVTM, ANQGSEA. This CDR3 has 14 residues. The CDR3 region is CSAQPGTGTYGYTF. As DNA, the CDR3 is TGCAGCGCCCAACCCGGGACAGGGACCTATGGCTACACCTTC.

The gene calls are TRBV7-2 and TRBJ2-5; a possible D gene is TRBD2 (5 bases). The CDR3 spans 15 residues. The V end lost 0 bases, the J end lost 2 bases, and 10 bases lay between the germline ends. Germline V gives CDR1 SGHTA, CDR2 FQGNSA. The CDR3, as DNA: TGTGCCAGCAGCTTAGCAGCGGCCCAGCAAGAGACCCAGTACTTC. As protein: CASSLAAAQQETQYF. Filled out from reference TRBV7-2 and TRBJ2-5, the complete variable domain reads GAGVSQSPSNKVTEKGKDVELRCDPISGHTALYWYRQSLGQGLEFLIYFQGNSAPDKSGLPSDRFSAERTGGSVSTLTIQRTQQEDSAVYLCASSLAAAQQETQYFGPGTRLLVL.

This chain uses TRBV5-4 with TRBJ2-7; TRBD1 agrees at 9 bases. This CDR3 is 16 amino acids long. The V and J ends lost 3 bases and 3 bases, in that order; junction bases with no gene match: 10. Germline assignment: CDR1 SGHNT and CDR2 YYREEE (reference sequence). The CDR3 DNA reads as TGTGCCAGCAGCTGGGGGGACAGGGAGTTTAACTACGAGCAGTACTTC. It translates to CASSWGDREFNYEQYF.

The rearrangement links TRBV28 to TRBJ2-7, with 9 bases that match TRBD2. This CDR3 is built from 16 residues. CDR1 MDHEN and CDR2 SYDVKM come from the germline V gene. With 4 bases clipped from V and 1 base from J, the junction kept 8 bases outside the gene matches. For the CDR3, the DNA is TGTGCCAGCAGTTCCCAAGGGCGGGGGGGATCCTACGAGCAGTACTTC. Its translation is CASSSQGRGGSYEQYF. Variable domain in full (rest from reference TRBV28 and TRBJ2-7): DVKVTQSSRYLVKRTGEKVFLECVQDMDHENMFWYRQDPGLGLRLIYFSYDVKMKEKGDIPEGYSVSREKKERFSLILESASTNQTSMYLCASSSQGRGGSYEQYFGPGTRLTVT.

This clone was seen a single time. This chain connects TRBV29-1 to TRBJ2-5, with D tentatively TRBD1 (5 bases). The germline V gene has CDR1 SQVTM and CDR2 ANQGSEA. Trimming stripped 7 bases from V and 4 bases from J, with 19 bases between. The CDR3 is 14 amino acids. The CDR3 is CSAPGLPGRETQYF. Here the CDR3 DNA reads TGCAGCGCCCCCGGGCTCCCAGGGCGAGAGACCCAGTACTTC.

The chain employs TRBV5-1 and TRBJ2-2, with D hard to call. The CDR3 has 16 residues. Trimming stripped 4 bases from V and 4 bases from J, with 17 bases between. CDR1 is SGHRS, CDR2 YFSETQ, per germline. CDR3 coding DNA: TGCGCCAGCAGCCCCCGCGCCGAGTCGGGCACCGGGGAGCTGTTTTTT. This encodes CASSPRAESGTGELFF. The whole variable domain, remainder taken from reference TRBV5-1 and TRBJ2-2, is KAGVTQTPRYLIKTRGQQVTLSCSPISGHRSVSWYQQTPGQGLQFLFEYFSETQRNKGNFPGRFSGRQFSNSRSEMNVSTLELGDSALYLCASSPRAESGTGELFFGEGSRLTVL.

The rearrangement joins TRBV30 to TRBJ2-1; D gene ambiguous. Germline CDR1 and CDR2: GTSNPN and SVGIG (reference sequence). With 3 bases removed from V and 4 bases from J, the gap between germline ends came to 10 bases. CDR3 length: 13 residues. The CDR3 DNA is TGTGCCTGGAGCCTCCCCGGATACAATGAGCAGTTCTTC. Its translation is CAWSLPGYNEQFF. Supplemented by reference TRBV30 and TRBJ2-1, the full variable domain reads SQTIHQWPATLVQPVGSPLSLECTVEGTSNPNLYWYRQAAGRGLQLLFYSVGIGQISSEVPQNLSASRPQDRQFILSSKKLLLSDSGFYLCAWSLPGYNEQFFGPGTRLTVL.

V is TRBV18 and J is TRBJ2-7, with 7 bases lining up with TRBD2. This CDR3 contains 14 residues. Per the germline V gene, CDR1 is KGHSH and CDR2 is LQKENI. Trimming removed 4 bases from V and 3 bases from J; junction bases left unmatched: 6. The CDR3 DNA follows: TGTGCCAGCTCACTGACTAGCTCCTACTACGAGCAGTACTTC. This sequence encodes CASSLTSSYYEQYF.

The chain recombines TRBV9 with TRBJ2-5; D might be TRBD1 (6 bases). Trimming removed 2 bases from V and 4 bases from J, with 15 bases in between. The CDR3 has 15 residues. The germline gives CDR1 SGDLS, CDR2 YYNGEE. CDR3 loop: CASSVGRGKPETQYF. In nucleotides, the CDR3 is TGTGCCAGCAGCGTCGGAAGGGGGAAGCCAGAGACCCAGTACTTC.

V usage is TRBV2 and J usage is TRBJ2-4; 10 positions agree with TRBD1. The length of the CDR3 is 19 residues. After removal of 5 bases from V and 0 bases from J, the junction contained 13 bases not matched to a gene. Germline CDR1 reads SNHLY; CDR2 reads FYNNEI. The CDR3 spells CASSLSGTGVTVAKNIQYF. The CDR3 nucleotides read TGTGCCAGCAGTCTCTCCGGGACAGGGGTAACAGTAGCCAAAAACATTCAGTACTTC.

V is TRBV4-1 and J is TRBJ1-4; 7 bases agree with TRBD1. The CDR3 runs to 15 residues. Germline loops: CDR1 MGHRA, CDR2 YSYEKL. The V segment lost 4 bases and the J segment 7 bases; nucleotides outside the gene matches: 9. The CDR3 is CASSRTGAPGEKLFF. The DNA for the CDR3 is TGCGCCAGCAGCCGTACAGGGGCCCCGGGTGAAAAACTGTTTTTT.

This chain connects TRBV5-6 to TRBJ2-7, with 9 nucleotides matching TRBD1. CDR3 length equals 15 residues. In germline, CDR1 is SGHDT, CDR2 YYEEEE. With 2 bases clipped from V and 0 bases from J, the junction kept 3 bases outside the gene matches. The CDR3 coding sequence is TGTGCCAGCAGCTTTGACAGGGGGGGCTCCTACGAGCAGTACTTC. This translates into CASSFDRGGSYEQYF.

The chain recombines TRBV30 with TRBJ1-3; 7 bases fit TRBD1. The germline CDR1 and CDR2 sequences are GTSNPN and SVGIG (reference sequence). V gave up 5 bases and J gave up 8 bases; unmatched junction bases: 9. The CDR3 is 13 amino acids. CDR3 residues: CAWQGGGAHTIYF. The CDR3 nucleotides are TGTGCCTGGCAAGGAGGGGGCGCCCACACCATATATTTT.